The 5 T cell receptor beta chains below come from one sample, sequenced in a study of blood T cell repertoires in COVID-19. Repertoires were generated with immunoSEQ multiplex PCR, while TCRdb's copy carries only in-frame clones and drops some. The repertoire includes about 33,000 clones, approximately 89% of them detected once, and roughly 7.3% sits in the top ten. Material: peripheral blood. The receptor set was obtained from a human donor in a cohort sampled during active COVID-19.

The chain combines TRBV20-1 with TRBJ2-3, with TRBD2 matching 8 bases. The CDR3 totals 14 residues. With V trimmed by 3 bases and J by 4 bases, 6 bases remained unmatched. Germline V gene lookup returns CDR1 DFQATT and CDR2 SNEGSKA (reference sequence). Here the CDR3 reads CSASSGTRPDTQYF. CDR3 bases: TGCAGTGCTAGTAGCGGGACTCGCCCAGATACGCAGTATTTT.

This clone showed up just once. The V gene is TRBV6-1, the J gene TRBJ1-6; 10 nucleotides align to TRBD1. V lost 1 base to trimming and J lost 2 bases; unmatched junction nucleotides: 8. Per germline, CDR1 MNHNS and CDR2 SASEGT. This CDR3 region has 19 residues. CDR3 in amino acids: CASSEEGQGSPAYNSPLHF. The CDR3 coding sequence is TGTGCCAGCAGTGAAGAGGGACAGGGGTCCCCCGCCTATAATTCACCCCTCCACTTT.

The CDR3 is CASSFSSYEQYF. The CDR3, as DNA: TGTGCCAGCAGCTTTAGCAGTTACGAGCAGTACTTC. This chain uses TRBV11-2 with TRBJ2-7, with D uncertain. V lost 3 bases and J 4 bases, leaving 7 bases between the germline ends. Germline CDR1 is SGHAT and CDR2 is FQNNGV. The CDR3 contains 12 residues.

The chain employs TRBV5-4 and TRBJ1-1; the D gene is possibly TRBD1 (6 bases). CDR1 and CDR2 (germline): SGHNT, YYREEE (reference sequence). This CDR3 region has 17 residues. V was cut by 0 bases and J by 1 base, with 16 bases left in between. The DNA of the CDR3 is TGTGCCAGCAGCTTGGAGGGGGTGACTCGGGAGAACACTGAAGCTTTCTTT. Translating gives CASSLEGVTRENTEAFF.

This rearrangement joins TRBV13 to TRBJ1-3; D unclear. This CDR3 comprises 16 residues. V was clipped by 0 bases and J by 0 bases, with 9 bases between them. The V gene's germline CDR1 is PRHDT and CDR2 FYEKMQ (reference sequence). In nucleotides, the CDR3 is TGTGCCAGCAGCTTAGGTAGGAGACGCTCTGGAAACACCATATATTTT. Its protein product is CASSLGRRRSGNTIYF.